The source of this T cell receptor (beta chain) is a study of cytomegalovirus exposure and HLA in healthy donors. Study outcomes and limitations: TCR beta V- and J-gene trimming, according to a later analysis, was linked to a missense DCLRE1C variant. Researchers reported that a few CMV-associated chains were confirmed in vitro as CMV antigen-specific.

A multiplex PCR was run with 60 Vbeta primers and 13 Jbeta primers. This table comes from immunoSEQ multiplex PCR, and its TCRdb copy is limited to in-frame clones, with some not included. This table has under 200,000 clones, approximately 82% appearing once. Donors were nominally healthy when sampled, though unrecorded immune exposures were likely. Concerning this clone: Its antigen is unknown.

J gave up 2 bases and V 5 bases, and 3 bases lay outside the gene matches. CDR1 is SQVTM, CDR2 ANQGSEA, per germline. There are 13 residues in the CDR3. The sequenced material came from PBMCs. The sequence was obtained from a man between 50 and 59 years old in good health and CMV-seropositive. The rearrangement links TRBV29-1 to TRBJ1-3, with 7 nucleotides matching TRBD1. The CDR3, as DNA: TGCAGCGTTTTCGACAGGGCTGGAAACACCATATATTTT. Translating it yields CSVFDRAGNTIYF.